These 7 T cell receptor beta chains were sequenced from one sample in a study of T cell responses to AZD1222 COVID-19 vaccine. The protocol was immunoSEQ multiplex PCR, while the TCRdb copy is restricted to in-frame clones and leaves out a portion. This sample has 90,000 to 150,000 clones, with about 90% found just once. The sequences come from peripheral blood, collected on day 0 of AZD1222 vaccination. The receptor set was obtained from an adult in good health.

This rearrangement joins TRBV30 to TRBJ1-6; 7 bases fit TRBD1. Looked up from germline, CDR1 is GTSNPN and CDR2 is SVGIG (reference sequence). The junction had 3 bases not matched to a gene; V was cut back by 2 bases and J by 8 bases. The CDR3 runs 13 residues. CDR3 coding DNA: TGTGCCTGGAGTACAGGGGCCCATTCACCCCTCCACTTT. Translation gives CAWSTGAHSPLHF.

J is TRBJ1-4 and V is TRBV18, with D uncertain. The CDR3 has 15 amino acids. Per germline, CDR1 KGHSH and CDR2 LQKENI. Trimming took 4 bases from V and 5 from J, leaving 14 bases between them. Here the CDR3 reads CASSQPSFENEKLFF. In DNA form, the CDR3 reads TGTGCCAGCTCACAACCTTCTTTCGAAAATGAAAAACTGTTTTTT.

This chain links TRBV7-2 with TRBJ2-5, with D unresolved. The CDR3 covers 14 residues. Germline V gene data show CDR1 as SGHTA and CDR2 as FQGNSA. Between the trimmed V and J ends, which lost 1 base and 0 bases, there was a span of 6 bases. The CDR3 nucleotides are TGTGCCAGCAGCTTAGTTGGGTACCAAGAGACCCAGTACTTC. Residues: CASSLVGYQETQYF.

The V gene is TRBV9, the J gene TRBJ1-5; D gene ambiguous. The V gene's germline CDR1 is SGDLS and CDR2 YYNGEE. The CDR3 covers 13 residues. V was cut by 0 bases and J by 9 bases, with 10 bases left in between. CDR3 DNA: TGTGCCAGCAGCGTAGGAAGTAAAGCGCCCCAGCATTTT. This encodes CASSVGSKAPQHF. Based on the CDR3 plus reference TRBV9 and TRBJ1-5, the full variable domain is DSGVTQTPKHLITATGQRVTLRCSPRSGDLSVYWYQQSLDQGLQFLIQYYNGEERAKGNILERFSAQQFPDLHSELNLSSLELGDSALYFCASSVGSKAPQHFGDGTRLSIL.

CDR3 in amino acids: CASSPRVYTGELFF. CDR3 sequence (DNA): TGTGCCAGCAGCCCTAGGGTCTACACCGGGGAGCTGTTTTTT. V gene TRBV11-2 combines with J gene TRBJ2-2; D is undetermined. Germline V gives CDR1 SGHAT, CDR2 FQNNGV. The CDR3 is 14 residues long. Trimming took off 5 bases at V and 3 bases at J, with 10 bases between the two ends. Full variable domain (missing parts from reference TRBV11-2 and TRBJ2-2): EAGVAQSPRYKIIEKRQSVAFWCNPISGHATLYWYQQILGQGPKLLIQFQNNGVVDDSQLPKDRFSAERLKGVDSTLKIQPAKLEDSAVYLCASSPRVYTGELFFGEGSRLTVL.

The chain has TRBV14 and TRBJ1-6, with 8 positions matching TRBD1. J gave up 7 bases and V 4 bases, and 12 bases lay outside the gene matches. Germline V gene lookup returns CDR1 SGHDN and CDR2 FVKESK. The CDR3 loop spans 17 amino acids. The CDR3 region is CASSPPRAGGWNSPLHF. The CDR3 DNA is TGTGCCAGCAGCCCCCCTAGAGCAGGGGGCTGGAATTCACCCCTCCACTTT. Complete variable domain (other parts from reference TRBV14 and TRBJ1-6): EAGVTQFPSHSVIEKGQTVTLRCDPISGHDNLYWYRRVMGKEIKFLLHFVKESKQDESGMPNNRFLAERTGGTYSTLKVQPAELEDSGVYFCASSPPRAGGWNSPLHFGNGTRLTVT.

V is TRBV27 and J is TRBJ2-7; 7 nucleotides match TRBD2. In germline, CDR1 is MNHEY, CDR2 SMNVEV (reference sequence). Trimming took 3 bases from V and 0 from J; bases not matched to a gene: 2. The CDR3 runs 14 residues. The CDR3 loop reads CASSFTSASYEQYF. The DNA for the CDR3 is TGTGCCAGCAGTTTTACTAGCGCCTCCTACGAGCAGTACTTC.